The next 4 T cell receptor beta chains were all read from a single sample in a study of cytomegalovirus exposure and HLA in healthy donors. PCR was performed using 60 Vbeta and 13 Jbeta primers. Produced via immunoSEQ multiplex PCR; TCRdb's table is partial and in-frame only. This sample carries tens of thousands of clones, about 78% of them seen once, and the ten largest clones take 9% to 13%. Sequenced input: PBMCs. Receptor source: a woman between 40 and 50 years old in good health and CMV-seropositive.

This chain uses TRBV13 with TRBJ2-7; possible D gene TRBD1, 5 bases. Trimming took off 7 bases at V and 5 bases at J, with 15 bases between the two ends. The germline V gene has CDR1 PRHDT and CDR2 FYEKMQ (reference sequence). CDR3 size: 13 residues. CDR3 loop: CASTTGSWHEQYF. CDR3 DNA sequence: TGTGCCAGCACCACAGGTAGTTGGCACGAGCAGTACTTC.

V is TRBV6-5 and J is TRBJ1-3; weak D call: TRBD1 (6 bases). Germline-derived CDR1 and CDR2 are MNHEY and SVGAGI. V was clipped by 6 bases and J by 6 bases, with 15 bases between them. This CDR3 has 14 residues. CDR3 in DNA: TGTGCCAGCAGCCCCGGGGGGCTGGTAAACACCATATATTTT. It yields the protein CASSPGGLVNTIYF.

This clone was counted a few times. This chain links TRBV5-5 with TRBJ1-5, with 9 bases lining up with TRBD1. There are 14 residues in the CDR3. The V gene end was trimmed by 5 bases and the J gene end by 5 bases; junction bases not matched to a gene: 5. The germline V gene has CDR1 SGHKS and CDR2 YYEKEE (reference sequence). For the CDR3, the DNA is TGTGCCAGCAGTCCAGGACAGGGGTATCAGCCCCAGCATTTT. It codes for CASSPGQGYQPQHF.

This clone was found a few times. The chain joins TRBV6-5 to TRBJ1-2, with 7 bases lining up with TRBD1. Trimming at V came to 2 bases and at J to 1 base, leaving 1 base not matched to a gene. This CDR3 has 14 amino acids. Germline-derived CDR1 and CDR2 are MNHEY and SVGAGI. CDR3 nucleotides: TGTGCCAGCAGTTACCGGACAGGTAACTATGGCTACACCTTC. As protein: CASSYRTGNYGYTF.